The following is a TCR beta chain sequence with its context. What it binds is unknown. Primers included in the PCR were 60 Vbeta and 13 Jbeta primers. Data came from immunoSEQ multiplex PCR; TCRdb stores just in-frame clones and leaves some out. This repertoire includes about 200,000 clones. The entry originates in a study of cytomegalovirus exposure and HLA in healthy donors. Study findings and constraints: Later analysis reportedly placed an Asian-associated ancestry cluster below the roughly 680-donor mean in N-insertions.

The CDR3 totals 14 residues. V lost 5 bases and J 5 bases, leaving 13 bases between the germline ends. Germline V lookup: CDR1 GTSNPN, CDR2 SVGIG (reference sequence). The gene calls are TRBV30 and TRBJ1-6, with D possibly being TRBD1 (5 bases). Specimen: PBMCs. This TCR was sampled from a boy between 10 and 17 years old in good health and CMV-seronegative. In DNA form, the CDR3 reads TGTGCCTGGGGAGCAGGGATGCATAATTCACCCCTCCACTTT. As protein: CAWGAGMHNSPLHF.